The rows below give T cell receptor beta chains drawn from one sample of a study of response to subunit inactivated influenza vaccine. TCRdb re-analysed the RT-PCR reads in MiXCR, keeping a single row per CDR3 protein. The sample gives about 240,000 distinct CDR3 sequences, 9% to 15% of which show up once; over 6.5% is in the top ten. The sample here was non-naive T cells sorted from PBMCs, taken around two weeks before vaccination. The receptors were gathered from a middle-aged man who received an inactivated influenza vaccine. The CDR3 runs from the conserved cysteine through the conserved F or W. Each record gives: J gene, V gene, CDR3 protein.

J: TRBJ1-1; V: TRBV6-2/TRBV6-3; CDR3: CASSYTTNTEAFF
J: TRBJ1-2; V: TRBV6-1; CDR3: CASSPNRGLMTCTF
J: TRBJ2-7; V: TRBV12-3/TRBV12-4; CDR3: CASSLSDFSSYEQYF
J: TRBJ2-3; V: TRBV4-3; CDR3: CASSQDWGFPGTDTQYF
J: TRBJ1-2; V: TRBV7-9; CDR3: CASSWESDGGYTF
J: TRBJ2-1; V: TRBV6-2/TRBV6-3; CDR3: CASREAGGQYNEQFF
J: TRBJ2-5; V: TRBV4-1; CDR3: CASSQAPQGQGTRETQYF
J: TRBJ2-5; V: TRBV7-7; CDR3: CASSLSTFGETQYF
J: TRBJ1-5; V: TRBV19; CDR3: CASSISTGGPQHF
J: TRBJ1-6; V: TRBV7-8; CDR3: CASSSRTWGNSPLHF
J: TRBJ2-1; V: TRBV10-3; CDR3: CAISESSSGNDEQFF
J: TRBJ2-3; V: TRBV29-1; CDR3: CSVIPRDTQYF
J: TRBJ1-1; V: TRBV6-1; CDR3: CATTGTEGTEAFF
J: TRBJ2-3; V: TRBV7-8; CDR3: CASSLWGGITDTQYF
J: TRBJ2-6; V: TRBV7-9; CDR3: CASSLASGANVLTF
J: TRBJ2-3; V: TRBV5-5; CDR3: CASSFRSDNTQYF
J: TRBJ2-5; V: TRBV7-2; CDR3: CASSVPGTGSAQYF
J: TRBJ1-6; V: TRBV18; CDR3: CASSPGGGQNSPLHF
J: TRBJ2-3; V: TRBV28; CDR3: CASSLGQGLDTQYF
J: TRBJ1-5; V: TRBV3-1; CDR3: CASSQEGGNGNQPQHF
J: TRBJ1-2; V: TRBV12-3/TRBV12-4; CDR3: CASSLSLGRGLGGYTF
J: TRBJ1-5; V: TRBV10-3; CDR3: CAISPGGVGDNQPQHF
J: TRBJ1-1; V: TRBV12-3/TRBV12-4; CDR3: CASSLGVWSPGGKMNTEAFF
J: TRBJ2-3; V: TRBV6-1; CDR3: CASSEPARTGADTQYF
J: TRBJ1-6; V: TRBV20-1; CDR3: CSGTTGTANSPLHF
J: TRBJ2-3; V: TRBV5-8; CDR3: CASWVRIQNTDTQYF
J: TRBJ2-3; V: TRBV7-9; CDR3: CASSFAQGADTQYF
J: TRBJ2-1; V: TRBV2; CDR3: CASNGADSYNEQFF